What follows are 7 T cell receptor beta chains derived from one specimen sequenced in a study of cytomegalovirus exposure and HLA in healthy donors. The data were produced by immunoSEQ multiplex PCR, yet TCRdb's version contains in-frame clones alone and is incomplete. The table lists fewer than 150,000 clones, around nine tenths of them singletons, with 1.4% to 1.5% in the top ten. The sample comprised PBMCs. The receptor source for this set is a man between 25 and 39 years old in good health and CMV-seronegative.

The chain joins TRBV2 to TRBJ2-1; 14 nucleotides agree with TRBD2. Germline CDR1 is SNHLY and CDR2 is FYNNEI. J gave up 9 bases and V 8 bases, and 6 bases lay outside the gene matches. CDR3 length: 14 residues. The CDR3 protein is CASLLGTSGSEQFF. In DNA form, the CDR3 reads TGTGCCAGCTTACTCGGGACTAGCGGGAGTGAGCAGTTCTTC.

The chain joins TRBV7-8 to TRBJ2-7; a weak D match, TRBD1 (6 bases). The germline CDR1 and CDR2 sequences are SGHVS and FQNEAQ. The CDR3 runs to 13 residues. Trimming left V 3 bases short and J 4 bases short, with 10 bases between. In DNA form, the CDR3 reads TGTGCCAGCAGCTTCATAGGACAGTACGAGCAGTACTTC. This translates into CASSFIGQYEQYF.

The chain recombines TRBV27 with TRBJ2-3, with 10 bases that match TRBD2. With V trimmed by 6 bases and J by 1 base, 7 bases remained unmatched. The CDR3 loop spans 16 amino acids. Germline CDR1 and CDR2: MNHEY and SMNVEV (reference sequence). This CDR3 reads CASSWSTSGGTDTQYF. CDR3 coding DNA: TGTGCCAGCAGCTGGAGTACTAGCGGGGGCACAGATACGCAGTATTTT.

The gene calls are TRBV7-9 and TRBJ2-1; D is perhaps TRBD2 (6 bases). With 5 bases removed from V and 0 bases from J, the gap between germline ends came to 14 bases. Per the germline V gene, CDR1 is SEHNR and CDR2 is FQNEAQ (reference sequence). The CDR3 has 16 amino acids. The CDR3: CASSEQTGVSYNEQFF. The CDR3 region has the DNA TGTGCCAGCAGCGAGCAGACGGGGGTCTCCTACAATGAGCAGTTCTTC.

The chain couples TRBV4-1 to TRBJ2-7; the match to TRBD1 covers 10 bases. The germline V gene has CDR1 MGHRA and CDR2 YSYEKL. The CDR3 consists of 15 residues. Trimming removed 3 bases from V and 5 bases from J; junction bases left unmatched: 7. The CDR3: CASSHQPGQGDEQYF. In DNA, the CDR3 is TGCGCCAGCAGCCACCAGCCTGGACAGGGGGACGAGCAGTACTTC.

This clone came up once. This rearrangement joins TRBV6-4 to TRBJ1-1, with TRBD1 matching over 9 bases. V lost 4 bases and J lost 1; bases outside the gene matches: 1. CDR1 and CDR2 from the germline V gene are MRHNA and SNTAGT. The CDR3 runs to 14 residues. The CDR3 coding sequence is TGTGCCAGCAGTGCGGGACAGGGGAACACTGAAGCTTTCTTT. Translated: CASSAGQGNTEAFF.

This chain joins TRBV5-1 and TRBJ1-4; 7 nucleotides agree with TRBD1. Losses at the gene ends were 6 bases for V and 6 bases for J; bases not matched to a gene: 8. CDR1 SGHRS and CDR2 YFSETQ come from the germline V gene. This CDR3 has 14 amino acids. In DNA, the CDR3 is TGCGCCAGCAAACGGGACAGCCTTTATGAAAAACTGTTTTTT. Translation: CASKRDSLYEKLFF.